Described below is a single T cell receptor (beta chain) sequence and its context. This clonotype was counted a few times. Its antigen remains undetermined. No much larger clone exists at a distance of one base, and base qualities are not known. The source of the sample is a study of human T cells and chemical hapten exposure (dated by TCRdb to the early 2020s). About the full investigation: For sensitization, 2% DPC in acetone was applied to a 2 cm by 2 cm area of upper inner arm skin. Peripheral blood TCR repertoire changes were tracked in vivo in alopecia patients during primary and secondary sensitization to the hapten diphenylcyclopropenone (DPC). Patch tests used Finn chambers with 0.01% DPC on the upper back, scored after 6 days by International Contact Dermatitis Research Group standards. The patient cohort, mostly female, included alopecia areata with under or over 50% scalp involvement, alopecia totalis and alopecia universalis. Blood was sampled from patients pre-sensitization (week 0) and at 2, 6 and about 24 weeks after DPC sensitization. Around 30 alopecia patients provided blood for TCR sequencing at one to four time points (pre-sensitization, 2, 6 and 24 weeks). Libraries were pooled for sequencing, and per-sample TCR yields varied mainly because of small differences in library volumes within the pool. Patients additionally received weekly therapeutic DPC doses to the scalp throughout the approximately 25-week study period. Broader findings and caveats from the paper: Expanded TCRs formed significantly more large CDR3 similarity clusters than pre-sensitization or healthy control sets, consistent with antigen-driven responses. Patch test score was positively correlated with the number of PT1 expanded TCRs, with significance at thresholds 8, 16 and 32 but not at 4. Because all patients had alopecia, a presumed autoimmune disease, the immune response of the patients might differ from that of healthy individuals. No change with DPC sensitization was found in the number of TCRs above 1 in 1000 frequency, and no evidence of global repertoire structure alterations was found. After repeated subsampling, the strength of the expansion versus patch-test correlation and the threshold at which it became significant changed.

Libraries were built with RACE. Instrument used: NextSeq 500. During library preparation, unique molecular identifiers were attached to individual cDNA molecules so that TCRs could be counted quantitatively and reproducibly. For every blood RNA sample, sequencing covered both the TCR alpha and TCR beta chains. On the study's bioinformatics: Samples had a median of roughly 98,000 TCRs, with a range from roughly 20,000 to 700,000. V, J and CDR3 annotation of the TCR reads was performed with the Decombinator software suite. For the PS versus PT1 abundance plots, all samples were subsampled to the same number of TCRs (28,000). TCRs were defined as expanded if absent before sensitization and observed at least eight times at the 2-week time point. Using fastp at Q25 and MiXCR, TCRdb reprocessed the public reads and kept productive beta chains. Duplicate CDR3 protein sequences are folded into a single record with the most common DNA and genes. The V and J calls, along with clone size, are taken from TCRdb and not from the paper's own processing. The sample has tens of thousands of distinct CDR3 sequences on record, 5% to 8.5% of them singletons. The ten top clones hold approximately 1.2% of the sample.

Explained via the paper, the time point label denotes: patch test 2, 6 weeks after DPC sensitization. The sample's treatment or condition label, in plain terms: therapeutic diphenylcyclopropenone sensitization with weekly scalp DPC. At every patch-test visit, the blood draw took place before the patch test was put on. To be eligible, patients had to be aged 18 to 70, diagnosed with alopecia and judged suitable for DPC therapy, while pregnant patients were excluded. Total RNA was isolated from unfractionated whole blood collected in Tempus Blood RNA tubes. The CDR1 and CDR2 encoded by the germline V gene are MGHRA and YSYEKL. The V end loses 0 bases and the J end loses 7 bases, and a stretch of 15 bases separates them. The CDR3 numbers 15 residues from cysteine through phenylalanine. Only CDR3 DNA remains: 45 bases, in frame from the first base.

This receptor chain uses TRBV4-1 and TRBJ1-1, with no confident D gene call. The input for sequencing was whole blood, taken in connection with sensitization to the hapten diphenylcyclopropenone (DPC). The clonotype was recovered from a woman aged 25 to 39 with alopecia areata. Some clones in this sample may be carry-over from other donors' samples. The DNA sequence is TGCGCCAGCAGCCAAGACCCCAAATGGACGGATGAAGCTTTCTTT. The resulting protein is CASSQDPKWTDEAFF.